Shown below are 4 T cell receptor beta chains from a single sample sequenced in a study of blood T cell repertoires in COVID-19. Here immunoSEQ multiplex PCR was the method, and the copy in TCRdb shows in-frame clones only, minus some. The sample records about 430,000 clones, roughly 90% being singletons. Sequenced material: PBMCs or T cells enriched from blood (not recorded which). The receptors shown here come from a woman in her thirties with acute COVID-19.

The chain joins TRBV24-1 to TRBJ2-7; tentative D call: TRBD2 (6 bases). CDR3 length: 14 amino acids. V dropped 6 bases and J dropped 7 bases, with 18 bases sitting between them. Per germline, CDR1 KGHDR and CDR2 SFDVKD. CDR3 bases: TGTGCCACCAGTAGTGCGGGGACCCTCGGGGAGCAGTACTTC. As protein: CATSSAGTLGEQYF.

The chain couples TRBV19 to TRBJ1-2; 9 bases line up with TRBD1. CDR1 is LNHDA and CDR2 is SQIVND in the germline V gene (reference sequence). Unmatched junction bases numbered 16, after V lost 6 bases and J lost 8 bases. There are 16 residues in the CDR3. The CDR3 DNA reads TGTGCCAGTAGGTCCCACGACCCGGGACAGGGCCACGGCTACACCTTC. Protein: CASRSHDPGQGHGYTF.

V is TRBV7-3 and J is TRBJ1-2, with 11 bases matching TRBD1. The CDR3 is made up of 14 amino acids. The germline V gene has CDR1 SGHTA and CDR2 FQGTGA. Unmatched junction bases numbered 6, after V lost 4 bases and J lost 8 bases. The CDR3 sequence: CASSSGQGEEGYTF. CDR3 sequence (DNA): TGTGCCAGCAGCTCGGGACAGGGGGAAGAGGGCTACACCTTC.

The chain combines TRBV19 with TRBJ2-2; no definite D call. The CDR3 covers 15 residues. Germline V gene data show CDR1 as LNHDA and CDR2 as SQIVND (reference sequence). V shed 2 bases and J shed 1 base, with 8 bases lying between them. CDR3 nucleotide sequence: TGTGCCAGTAGTATAAGCCTAGTGAACACCGGGGAGCTGTTTTTT. Residues: CASSISLVNTGELFF.